The next 25 T cell receptor beta chains were all read from a single sample in a study of CD4 T cells in relation to SARS-CoV-2 and coronaviruses. No antigen has been identified for these receptors. Only in-frame clones appear in the TCRdb table, and some are missing; sequencing was by immunoSEQ multiplex PCR. The table includes about 36,000 clones, 70% to 85% detected once. What was sequenced was memory CD4+ T cells from PBMCs, cultured in vitro. All receptors derive from an adult with COVID-19.

The chain is built from TRBV7-7 and TRBJ2-1; D not certain. Germline V gene lookup returns CDR1 SSHAT and CDR2 FNYEAQ (reference sequence). This CDR3 spans 13 amino acids. V was shortened by 5 bases and J by 8 bases, with 13 bases between the two germline ends. For the CDR3, the DNA is TGTGCCAGCAGCCGGTCCCCGGTCGATGAGCAGTTCTTC. Translation gives CASSRSPVDEQFF. The full variable domain, completed using reference TRBV7-7 and TRBJ2-1, is GAGVSQSPRYKVTKRGQDVTLRCDPISSHATLYWYQQALGQGPEFLTYFNYEAQPDKSGLPSDRFSAERPEGSISTLTIQRTEQRDSAMYRCASSRSPVDEQFFGPGTRLTVL.

The gene calls are TRBV6-6 and TRBJ2-7, with no clear D. Germline loops: CDR1 MNHNY, CDR2 SVGAGI (reference sequence). The CDR3 runs to 14 residues. V lost 0 bases and J lost 2, with 8 bases in between. The chain's CDR3 is CASSYSRITYEQYF. In DNA, the CDR3 is TGTGCCAGCAGTTACTCAAGGATAACCTACGAGCAGTACTTC.

V gene TRBV28 combines with J gene TRBJ2-1; D is unclear. The CDR3 is 13 residues long. Deletions cut 5 bases from V and 10 bases from J, with 15 bases between. Germline V gene data show CDR1 as MDHEN and CDR2 as SYDVKM. The DNA for the CDR3 is TGTGCCAGCAGTCTTCCGATCAACAGAGAGCAGTTCTTC. Amino acids: CASSLPINREQFF.

The rearrangement uses TRBV7-9 and TRBJ2-5; 10 nucleotides line up with TRBD2. The CDR3 spans 15 residues. Germline values: CDR1 SEHNR, CDR2 FQNEAQ (reference sequence). V was pared by 4 bases and J by 1 base, with 3 bases of the junction left unmatched. The DNA for the CDR3 is TGTGCCAGCAGCTCCAGGACTAGCGGCCAAGAGACCCAGTACTTC. This translates into CASSSRTSGQETQYF.

The CDR3 DNA follows: TGTGCCTGGGGGGCCGACGCCAATAATGAAAAACTGTTTTTT. Protein: CAWGADANNEKLFF. The gene calls are TRBV30 and TRBJ1-4; TRBD1 might be the D (5 bases). The CDR3 loop spans 14 amino acids. Trimming cost V 5 bases and J 4 bases, with 14 bases left between them. From germline, CDR1 is GTSNPN and CDR2 SVGIG (reference sequence).

The chain uses TRBV7-9 and TRBJ2-7; perhaps D is TRBD1 or TRBD2 (5 bases each). The CDR3 covers 13 residues. CDR1 is SEHNR, CDR2 FQNEAQ, per germline (reference sequence). V was clipped by 1 base and J by 6 bases, with 10 bases between them. The CDR3: CASSLVGVSEQYF. The CDR3 DNA sequence: TGTGCCAGCAGCTTAGTGGGGGTCTCCGAGCAGTACTTC.

The CDR3 reads CAIFNTGELFF. The CDR3 coding sequence is TGTGCCATTTTTAACACCGGGGAGCTGTTTTTT. V and J are TRBV7-8 and TRBJ2-2; no firm D call. The germline gives CDR1 SGHVS, CDR2 FQNEAQ. The V end lost 10 bases, the J end lost 2 bases, and 5 bases lay between the germline ends. The CDR3 is 11 residues long.

The chain couples TRBV21-1 to TRBJ2-7; the table gives TRBD2 as D, unverified against the DNA. TRBV21-1 is termed a pseudogene. This CDR3 contains 15 residues. CDR3 sequence: CASSRGGRVSEEQYF. As DNA, the CDR3 is TGTGCCAGCAGCAGAGGCGGGAGGGTGAGCGAGGAGCAGTACTTC.

This clone has only one observation. This chain joins TRBV7-6 and TRBJ2-3, with a weak D call TRBD2 (5 bases). The V end was cut by 5 bases, the J end by 5 bases, with 17 bases between. There are 15 residues in the CDR3. Germline V gene sequence: CDR1 SGHVS, CDR2 FNYEAQ. The chain's CDR3 is CASSKIGLAGDTQYF. Here the CDR3 DNA reads TGTGCCAGCAGCAAAATCGGGCTAGCAGGAGATACGCAGTATTTT.

The J gene is TRBJ2-1, the V gene TRBV5-1; 10 bases align to TRBD2. Trimming cost V 3 bases and J 6 bases; bases outside gene matches: 9. The CDR3 sequence is 16 residues long. Germline assignment: CDR1 SGHRS and CDR2 YFSETQ. The CDR3 spells CASSSVSGLASNEQFF. CDR3 sequence (DNA): TGCGCCAGCAGCTCCGTGTCGGGACTAGCGTCCAATGAGCAGTTCTTC.

The count of this clone is one. The chain links TRBV15 to TRBJ2-7, with no clear D. Between the trimmed V and J ends, which lost 0 bases and 4 bases, there was a span of 7 bases. The germline V gene has CDR1 LNHNV and CDR2 YYDKDF (reference sequence). This CDR3 spans 13 amino acids. The CDR3 here is CATSRDYRYEQYF. The DNA for the CDR3 is TGTGCCACCAGCAGAGATTATCGATACGAGCAGTACTTC. The variable domain in full, completed from reference TRBV15 and TRBJ2-7, reads DAMVIQNPRYQVTQFGKPVTLSCSQTLNHNVMYWYQQKSSQAPKLLFHYYDKDFNNEADTPDNFQSRRPNTSFCFLDIRSPGLGDTAMYLCATSRDYRYEQYFGPGTRLTVT.

The V call is TRBV12-3 or TRBV12-4, the J call TRBJ2-1; D is uncertain. The CDR3 is made up of 12 amino acids. V lost 4 bases to trimming and J lost 7 bases, with 8 bases between them. The CDR3 coding sequence is TGTGCCAGCAGTTCCCGTCGGAATGAGCAGTTCTTC. Residues: CASSSRRNEQFF.

This clone was observed a few times. The rearrangement links TRBV19 to TRBJ2-7; D is possibly TRBD2 (5 bases). V was clipped by 5 bases and J by 3 bases, with 11 bases between them. The germline V gene has CDR1 LNHDA and CDR2 SQIVND (reference sequence). This CDR3 region has 13 residues. For the CDR3, the DNA is TGTGCCAGTAGTGATACTAGTTTCTACGAGCAGTACTTC. This codes for CASSDTSFYEQYF. Full variable domain (remainder filled in from reference TRBV19 and TRBJ2-7): DGGITQSPKYLFRKEGQNVTLSCEQNLNHDAMYWYRQDPGQGLRLIYYSQIVNDFQKGDIAEGYSVSREKKESFPLTVTSAQKNPTAFYLCASSDTSFYEQYFGPGTRLTVT.

The V and J genes are TRBV6-6 and TRBJ2-7; TRBD2 aligns across 8 bases. In germline, CDR1 is MNHNY, CDR2 SVGAGI (reference sequence). Germline trimming cut 8 bases from V and 3 bases from J; bases unmatched to any gene: 15. The CDR3 runs 16 residues. This chain's CDR3 is CASSPLATSEHYEQYF. In nucleotides, the CDR3 is TGTGCCAGCTCACCCCTTGCGACTAGCGAACACTACGAGCAGTACTTC.

The gene calls are TRBV7-2 and TRBJ2-1, with TRBD2 identical over 7 bases. The V and J ends lost 1 base and 10 bases, in that order; junction bases with no gene match: 7. This CDR3 contains 14 residues. CDR1 and CDR2 (germline): SGHTA, FQGNSA. This CDR3 reads CASSLVAGDWEQFF. DNA of the CDR3: TGTGCCAGCAGCTTAGTGGCGGGAGATTGGGAGCAGTTCTTC. Looking up the rest from reference TRBV7-2 and TRBJ2-1 gives the full variable domain: GAGVSQSPSNKVTEKGKDVELRCDPISGHTALYWYRQSLGQGLEFLIYFQGNSAPDKSGLPSDRFSAERTGGSVSTLTIQRTQQEDSAVYLCASSLVAGDWEQFFGPGTRLTVL.

The gene calls are TRBV7-9 and TRBJ2-3; 7 bases line up with TRBD2. The CDR3 consists of 18 residues. Germline values: CDR1 SEHNR, CDR2 FQNEAQ (reference sequence). The ends lost 5 bases at V and 1 base at J; junction bases unmatched: 15. CDR3 nucleotides: TGTGCCAGCAGCCGAGGTACTAGCGAACTTGGGGGCACAGATACGCAGTATTTT. Translated: CASSRGTSELGGTDTQYF.

J is TRBJ2-2 and V is TRBV14; D is perhaps TRBD1 or TRBD2 (5 bases each). In germline, CDR1 is SGHDN, CDR2 FVKESK. V was clipped by 2 bases and J by 7 bases, with 14 bases between them. CDR3 length: 15 amino acids. The CDR3 region has the DNA TGTGCCAGCAGCCAAACGGGGCCATGGGGCGGGGAGCTGTTTTTT. Its protein product is CASSQTGPWGGELFF.

This clone was found a few times. The chain links TRBV4-2 to TRBJ2-5; 11 positions match TRBD2. This CDR3 is 15 amino acids long. With 4 bases clipped from V and 2 bases from J, the junction kept 3 bases outside the gene matches. Germline CDR1 LGHNA, CDR2 YNFKEQ. The CDR3 nucleotides are TGTGCCAGCAGCCGGGGACTAGCGGTACAAGAGACCCAGTACTTC. Protein: CASSRGLAVQETQYF.

The chain has TRBV6-5 and TRBJ2-1; 11 bases line up with TRBD2. J gave up 6 bases and V 6 bases, and 7 bases lay outside the gene matches. This CDR3 spans 15 amino acids. From germline, CDR1 is MNHEY and CDR2 SVGAGI. CDR3 residues: CASRRTSGSTNEQFF. CDR3 DNA sequence: TGTGCCAGCAGACGAACTAGCGGGAGCACCAATGAGCAGTTCTTC.

This chain's CDR3 is CASSMDRLYNQPQHF. The CDR3 DNA sequence: TGTGCCAGTAGTATGGACAGGCTTTACAATCAGCCCCAGCATTTT. The chain links TRBV19 to TRBJ1-5; 7 nucleotides line up with TRBD1. The CDR3 loop spans 15 amino acids. CDR1 LNHDA and CDR2 SQIVND come from the germline V gene (reference sequence). Trimming removed 3 bases from V and 3 bases from J; junction bases left unmatched: 5.

V usage is TRBV7-9 and J usage is TRBJ2-7; 7 nucleotides agree with TRBD2. V was clipped by 11 bases and J by 0 bases; unmatched bases: 10. Germline loops: CDR1 SEHNR, CDR2 FQNEAQ (reference sequence). The length of the CDR3 is 14 residues. CDR3: CASQMASGSYEQYF. The CDR3 bases are TGTGCCTCACAAATGGCTAGCGGCTCCTACGAGCAGTACTTC. Together with reference TRBV7-9 and TRBJ2-7, the CDR3 gives the full variable domain: DTGVSQNPRHKITKRGQNVTFRCDPISEHNRLYWYRQTLGQGPEFLTYFQNEAQLEKSRLLSDRFSAERPKGSFSTLEIQRTEQGDSAMYLCASQMASGSYEQYFGPGTRLTVT.

The chain employs TRBV29-1 and TRBJ1-2, with D unresolved. The CDR3 has 12 amino acids. Germline loops: CDR1 SQVTM, CDR2 ANQGSEA. Deletions cut 7 bases from V and 3 bases from J, with 12 bases between. The CDR3 region is CSALPLDYGYTF. CDR3 nucleotides: TGCAGCGCTCTCCCACTGGACTATGGCTACACCTTC.

This clone was seen a handful of times. The chain combines TRBV6-5 with TRBJ1-3; D might be TRBD1 (5 bases). V was clipped by 2 bases and J by 0 bases, with 8 bases between them. Germline assignment: CDR1 MNHEY and CDR2 SVGAGI. CDR3 length equals 15 residues. The CDR3 is CASSYGGSSGNTIYF. The CDR3 nucleotides read TGTGCCAGCAGTTACGGGGGGAGCTCTGGAAACACCATATATTTT.

The chain carries TRBV18 and TRBJ2-5; D remains ambiguous. V dropped 1 base and J dropped 2 bases, with 5 bases sitting between them. Looked up from germline, CDR1 is KGHSH and CDR2 is LQKENI. The CDR3 has 13 residues. The CDR3 loop reads CASSPHSQETQYF. The CDR3 nucleotides read TGTGCCAGCTCACCACACAGTCAAGAGACCCAGTACTTC.

The chain recombines TRBV3-1 (or the pseudogene TRBV3-2) with TRBJ2-3; D gene ambiguous. The CDR3 totals 12 residues. CDR1 is LGHDT, CDR2 YNNKEL, per germline (reference sequence). V lost 1 base to trimming and J lost 7 bases, with 6 bases between them. This CDR3 reads CASSQGKNTQYF. The CDR3 bases are TGTGCCAGCAGCCAAGGGAAGAATACGCAGTATTTT.